This T cell receptor beta chain was retrieved from a study of blood T cell repertoires in COVID-19. Study summary: Sample material is recorded as cDNA or gDNA derived from T cells, B-cell-depleted T cells, or PBMCs.

Patients of the Seattle cohort, enrolled during active infection, were followed longitudinally. As processed by the authors: Nucleated cell number was recorded as an estimate derived from reference gene primer amplification. Clones were read by immunoSEQ multiplex PCR, and TCRdb kept only the in-frame ones, dropping some. The V and J calls and clone size come from that table; D and trimming were worked out from the DNA. There are over 200,000 clones in the sample; more than 80% occur only once, and roughly 7% lies in the top ten. Germline-derived CDR1 and CDR2 are MNHEY and SMNVEV (reference sequence). V gave up 6 bases and J gave up 2 bases, with 17 bases separating them. This CDR3 has 15 residues.

Material for sequencing was peripheral blood. The source is a woman aged 80 or over with COVID-19, enrolled during active disease. The rearrangement links TRBV27 to TRBJ2-7; maybe TRBD1 (6 bases). The DNA of the CDR3 is TGTGCCAGCAGGGGATACCGGACAGCGACCTACGAGCAGTACTTC. Residues: CASRGYRTATYEQYF.